The source of this TCR beta chain is a study of blood T cell repertoires in COVID-19. The wider study: Sites across the United States, Italy and Spain contributed samples from acute and convalescent COVID-19. PBMCs, B-cell-depleted T cells, or T cells were the source of the cDNA or gDNA that made up the material.

V lost 3 bases to trimming and J lost 1 base; unmatched junction nucleotides: 0. Germline loops: CDR1 SNHLY, CDR2 FYNNEI. CDR3 size: 13 residues. In the study's own analysis: It was from reference gene primer amplification that nucleated cell counts were estimated. The protocol was immunoSEQ multiplex PCR, while the TCRdb copy is restricted to in-frame clones and leaves out a portion. D and trimming come from the DNA, and the V and J calls and clone size come from that table. The table has 150,000 to 200,000 clones, about four fifths seen once; the top ten hold approximately 2.6%. The receptor comes from a human donor with acute or convalescent COVID-19. The donor label of this sample is uncertain. The chain employs TRBV2 and TRBJ2-7; 7 nucleotides agree with TRBD1. The sequenced material came from peripheral blood. The CDR3 DNA is TGTGCCAGCAGTGAGGGACAGTCCTACGAGCAGTACTTC. Its protein is CASSEGQSYEQYF.